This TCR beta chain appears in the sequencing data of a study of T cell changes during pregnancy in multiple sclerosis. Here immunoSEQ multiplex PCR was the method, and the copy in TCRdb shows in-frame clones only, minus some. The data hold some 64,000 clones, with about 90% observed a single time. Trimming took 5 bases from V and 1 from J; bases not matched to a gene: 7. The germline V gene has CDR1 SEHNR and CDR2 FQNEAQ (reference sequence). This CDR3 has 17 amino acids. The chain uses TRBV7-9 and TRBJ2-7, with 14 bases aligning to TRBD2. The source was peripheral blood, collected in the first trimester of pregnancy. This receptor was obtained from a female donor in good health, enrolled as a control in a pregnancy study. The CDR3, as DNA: TGTGCCAGCAGCCCTCGGACTAGCGGGGGGAATTCCTACGAGCAGTACTTC. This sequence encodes CASSPRTSGGNSYEQYF. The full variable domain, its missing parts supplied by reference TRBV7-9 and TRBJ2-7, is DTGVSQNPRHKITKRGQNVTFRCDPISEHNRLYWYRQTLGQGPEFLTYFQNEAQLEKSRLLSDRFSAERPKGSFSTLEIQRTEQGDSAMYLCASSPRTSGGNSYEQYFGPGTRLTVT.